This T cell receptor beta chain was found in a study of blood T cells in healthy people across ages. V was clipped by 2 bases and J by 0 bases, with 10 bases between them. Germline CDR1 KGHSH, CDR2 LQKENI. The CDR3 covers 15 residues. General study findings and limits: Total diversity from one million sequenced T cells was likely underestimated.

Isolation per sample recovered at least 7 million PBMCs. The use of a sample-barcoded 5' primer and a J-beta primer mix characterized a second PCR of roughly 7 to 11 cycles. The template-switch adaptor, which had 12 random nucleotides, put a tag on each cDNA molecule. Every sample gave at least 2.5 million paired-end reads containing CDR3. TCRdb reprocessed the 5' RACE reads with MiXCR, giving one entry per CDR3 protein. The data show some 920,000 distinct CDR3 sequences, roughly half seen once. Notes on this clonotype: Its antigen is not identified.

The sequenced sample was blood. This receptor was identified in a woman aged 55 to 70 in good health. V gene TRBV18 combines with J gene TRBJ1-1; D gene ambiguous. As DNA, the CDR3 is TGTGCCAGCTCACCATCTATAGACATGAACACTGAAGCTTTCTTT. Encoded protein: CASSPSIDMNTEAFF.